The 10 T cell receptor beta chains below come from one sample, sequenced in a study of blood T cell repertoires in COVID-19. Generated by immunoSEQ multiplex PCR, the TCRdb table keeps only in-frame clones and is missing some. The repertoire includes around 200,000 clones, around 80% of them detected once, and around an eighth sits in the top ten. Sequenced input: peripheral blood. The source of these receptors is a man aged 30 to 39 with active or convalescent COVID-19.

The chain combines TRBV10-1 with TRBJ2-1, with 10 bases identical to TRBD2. This CDR3 spans 14 amino acids. The V gene's germline CDR1 is WNHNN and CDR2 SYGVQD (reference sequence). V dropped 4 bases and J dropped 10; count of bases not matched to a gene: 7. The CDR3 DNA follows: TGCGCCAGCAGTGCCAGCGGGGGGGCAGAGGAGCAGTTCTTC. Translated: CASSASGGAEEQFF.

V is TRBV27 and J is TRBJ2-7; D is possibly TRBD2 (5 bases). Deletions cut 5 bases from V and 3 bases from J, with 17 bases between. In germline, CDR1 is MNHEY, CDR2 SMNVEV (reference sequence). This CDR3 spans 15 amino acids. The CDR3: CASSAPSKEVYEQYF. The CDR3 nucleotides are TGTGCCAGCAGTGCACCTAGCAAGGAGGTCTACGAGCAGTACTTC.

The chain has TRBV4-1 and TRBJ2-3; 12 nucleotides agree with TRBD2. CDR3 length: 17 amino acids. The J segment lost 3 bases and the V segment lost 0 bases, leaving 4 bases of the junction unmatched. Germline loops: CDR1 MGHRA, CDR2 YSYEKL. The DNA for the CDR3 is TGCGCCAGCAGCCAAGAAGGGACTAGCGGGTTTACAGATACGCAGTATTTT. Amino acid sequence: CASSQEGTSGFTDTQYF.

The J gene is TRBJ2-2, the V gene TRBV6-2 or TRBV6-3; 8 bases map to TRBD1. This CDR3 has 15 amino acids. The V gene end was trimmed by 6 bases and the J gene end by 5 bases; junction bases not matched to a gene: 8. Germline V gene data show CDR1 as MNHEY and CDR2 as SVGEGT. The CDR3: CASSQTRGRTGELFF. The CDR3 nucleotides read TGTGCCAGCAGCCAGACCAGGGGGCGAACCGGGGAGCTGTTTTTT.

The chain carries TRBV7-2 and TRBJ2-1; tentatively, D is TRBD2 (5 bases). The germline CDR1 and CDR2 sequences are SGHTA and FQGNSA. V was pared by 7 bases and J by 8 bases, with 30 bases between. CDR3 length: 18 amino acids. CDR3 amino acids: CASNSLGLSSGRGDEQFF. The DNA of the CDR3 is TGTGCCAGCAACTCACTCGGACTCTCCAGCGGCCGTGGAGATGAGCAGTTCTTC.

The chain has TRBV27 and TRBJ1-2; TRBD1 agrees at 8 bases. V dropped 6 bases and J dropped 8; count of bases not matched to a gene: 8. The CDR3 loop spans 13 amino acids. Germline CDR1 reads MNHEY; CDR2 reads SMNVEV (reference sequence). CDR3 loop: CASSTGGARGYTF. CDR3 sequence (DNA): TGTGCCAGCAGCACAGGGGGGGCGCGGGGCTACACCTTC.

This chain links TRBV2 with TRBJ1-2, with 7 bases identical to TRBD1. Germline loops: CDR1 SNHLY, CDR2 FYNNEI. CDR3 length: 15 amino acids. V shed 5 bases, J shed 0 bases, and the junction held 6 bases outside the gene matches. The DNA of the CDR3 is TGTGCCAGCAGTCGCGACAGGGTTTCTAACTATGGCTACACCTTC. Encoded protein: CASSRDRVSNYGYTF.

This sequence joins TRBV24-1 and TRBJ1-2; 8 bases are a match to TRBD1. Germline assignment: CDR1 KGHDR and CDR2 SFDVKD. The junction had 6 bases not matched to a gene; V was cut back by 5 bases and J by 8 bases. This CDR3 has 13 amino acids. The CDR3 sequence is CATSAGQGRGYTF. DNA of the CDR3: TGTGCCACCAGTGCCGGACAGGGACGAGGCTACACCTTC.

This rearrangement joins TRBV5-1 to TRBJ2-5; D might be TRBD1 (5 bases). The CDR3 is 16 amino acids. CDR1 SGHRS and CDR2 YFSETQ come from the germline V gene. The V and J ends lost 3 bases and 3 bases respectively, with 18 bases between them. The CDR3 nucleotides read TGCGCCAGCAGCTCCGCCGGTAGGCAGGGTAAAGAGACCCAGTACTTC. This translates into CASSSAGRQGKETQYF. The full variable domain, rest sourced from reference TRBV5-1 and TRBJ2-5, is KAGVTQTPRYLIKTRGQQVTLSCSPISGHRSVSWYQQTPGQGLQFLFEYFSETQRNKGNFPGRFSGRQFSNSRSEMNVSTLELGDSALYLCASSSAGRQGKETQYFGPGTRLLVL.

The chain recombines TRBV5-1 with TRBJ1-2; possible D gene TRBD1, 5 bases. The CDR3 length is 12 residues. CDR1 and CDR2 from the germline V gene are SGHRS and YFSETQ. V lost 0 bases and J 8 bases, leaving 8 bases between the germline ends. The CDR3 is CASSLEDRGYTF. In DNA form, the CDR3 reads TGCGCCAGCAGCTTGGAAGACAGAGGCTACACCTTC.